Following are 31 T cell receptor beta chains from one sample sequenced in a study of T cells in women clearing cervical HPV infection. Data came from immunoSEQ multiplex PCR; TCRdb stores just in-frame clones and leaves some out. Here the sample table reports some 31,000 clones. Sequenced material: blood buffy coat. These receptors all come from a woman between 18 and 70 years old with a cervical HPV16 infection that either progressed to CIN3+ or cleared (not recorded which).

Comment on this clone: The observed sequence ends 3 residues before the CDR3 terminus, with the missing tail filled in from the germline J gene. The V call is TRBV3-1 (or the pseudogene TRBV3-2), the J call TRBJ1-6; weak D call: TRBD1 (5 bases). Germline CDR1 is LGHDT and CDR2 is YNNKEL (reference sequence). The CDR3 totals 15 residues. The V end was cut by 1 base, the J end by 8 bases, with 12 bases between. The CDR3 region is CASSQGRGAYSPLHF. The DNA read from the CDR3 is TGTGCCAGCAGCCAAGGTCGAGGGGCATATTCACCC.

On this clone itself: The sequenced fragment ends 3 residues before the CDR3 boundary, so the rest is inferred from the germline J gene. The V call is TRBV15, the J call TRBJ2-4, with 10 bases fitting TRBD2. CDR1 is LNHNV and CDR2 is YYDKDF in the germline V gene (reference sequence). This CDR3 is 14 amino acids long. J lost 7 bases, V lost 4 bases, and 4 bases had no gene match. Incomplete CDR3 DNA: TGTGCCACCAGCAACCCGGGACTAGCGAACATT. Amino acids: CATSNPGLANI. Given in full, the CDR3 is CATSNPGLANIQYF.

Note on this clone: The read stops 3 residues short of the end of the CDR3; the missing end is completed from the germline J gene. The V call is TRBV5-6, the J call TRBJ1-5, with D possibly TRBD1 on 6 matching bases. CDR1 is SGHDT, CDR2 YYEEEE, per germline. This CDR3 contains 15 residues. Deletions cut 0 bases from V and 7 bases from J, with 14 bases between. The DNA read from the CDR3 is TGTGCCAGCAGCTTGGCAGGGGTTGGGTTCCAGCCC. It encodes CASSLAGVGFQP. The complete CDR3 sequence is CASSLAGVGFQPQHF. Supplemented by reference TRBV5-6 and TRBJ1-5, the full variable domain reads DAGVTQSPTHLIKTRGQQVTLRCSPKSGHDTVSWYQQALGQGPQFIFQYYEEEERQRGNFPDRFSGHQFPNYSSELNVNALLLGDSALYLCASSLAGVGFQPQHFGDGTRLSIL.

As concerns this clone: The read ends 3 residues early relative to the CDR3; the germline J gene fills the gap. V usage is TRBV5-1 and J usage is TRBJ2-2; maybe TRBD2 (5 bases). Trimming stripped 4 bases from V and 8 bases from J, with 18 bases between. The germline V gene encodes CDR1 SGHRS and CDR2 YFSETQ. The CDR3 extends over 15 amino acids. This CDR3 is CASSVNGLGLGELFF. CDR3 DNA (partial): TGCGCCAGCAGCGTAAACGGACTCGGATTAGGGGAG. Supplemented by reference TRBV5-1 and TRBJ2-2, the full variable domain reads KAGVTQTPRYLIKTRGQQVTLSCSPISGHRSVSWYQQTPGQGLQFLFEYFSETQRNKGNFPGRFSGRQFSNSRSEMNVSTLELGDSALYLCASSVNGLGLGELFFGEGSRLTVL.

Worth noting for this clone: Read sequence stops 3 residues before the CDR3 end, and the germline J gene provides the missing end. The chain has TRBV18 and TRBJ2-3, with D unclear. Germline V gene lookup returns CDR1 KGHSH and CDR2 LQKENI. The CDR3 runs to 12 residues. The V end was cut by 3 bases, the J end by 4 bases, with 5 bases between. Partial CDR3 DNA: TGTGCCAGCTCACCGGCAGCAGATACG. It yields the protein CASSPAADT. The complete CDR3 reads CASSPAADTQYF.

A note on this clone: The read falls 3 residues short of the CDR3 end, and the missing part is taken from the germline J gene. The chain is built from TRBV20-1 and TRBJ2-3; possible D gene TRBD2, 5 bases. Germline values: CDR1 DFQATT, CDR2 SNEGSKA (reference sequence). V was shortened by 6 bases and J by 8 bases, with 18 bases between the two germline ends. There are 13 residues in the CDR3. CDR3: CSALETTRSTQYF. The covered CDR3 bases are TGCAGTGCCCTAGAGACTACAAGGAGTACG.

As concerns this clone: The read terminates 3 residues before the CDR3 end, so the remaining end is supplied by the germline J gene. V is TRBV20-1 and J is TRBJ2-5, with 9 bases lining up with TRBD2. The CDR3 consists of 14 residues. V shed 1 base, J shed 3 bases, and the junction held 3 bases outside the gene matches. Germline values: CDR1 DFQATT, CDR2 SNEGSKA (reference sequence). The CDR3 DNA, read in part, is TGCAGTGCTAGAGGGCGGGGGGGGGAAGAGACC. Translating it yields CSARGRGGEET. The whole CDR3 sequence reads CSARGRGGEETQYF.

Concerning this clone itself: The CDR3 goes on 3 residues after the read ends, and that part is filled in from the germline J gene. The V and J genes are TRBV6-4 and TRBJ2-5; D is possibly TRBD2 (6 bases). Germline CDR1 is MRHNA and CDR2 is SNTAGT. V was pared by 8 bases and J by 5 bases, with 15 bases between. The CDR3 extends over 13 amino acids. CDR3: CASASDYGETQYF. The DNA read from the CDR3 is TGTGCCAGCGCCTCGGACTATGGGGAGACC.

Concerning this clone: The read ends 3 residues early relative to the CDR3; the germline J gene fills the gap. This chain uses TRBV2 with TRBJ2-7; D uncertain. The CDR3 spans 12 residues. Germline values: CDR1 SNHLY, CDR2 FYNNEI. Trimming shortened V by 5 bases and J by 4 bases, and 9 bases separated the two germline ends. CDR3 bases read: TGTGCCAGCAGTTGGTCTAGATACGAG. Translating it yields CASSWSRYE. The complete CDR3 sequence is CASSWSRYEQYF.

In regard to this clone: The read finishes 3 residues shy of the CDR3 end, and the germline J gene is used to complete it. This chain uses TRBV30 with TRBJ1-5; the match to TRBD1 covers 7 bases. V was clipped by 2 bases and J by 7 bases; unmatched bases: 5. This CDR3 spans 13 amino acids. The germline V gene has CDR1 GTSNPN and CDR2 SVGIG (reference sequence). CDR3 amino acids: CAWSQGVRQPQHF. The covered CDR3 bases are TGTGCCTGGAGTCAGGGGGTAAGACAGCCC.

The sequenced part of the CDR3 DNA is TGTGCCTGGAGTGAAACTAATGAA. As protein: CAWSETNE. The entire CDR3 is CAWSETNEAFF. The chain links TRBV30 to TRBJ1-1; D is undetermined. The observed sequence ends 3 residues before the CDR3 terminus, with the missing tail filled in from the germline J gene. The CDR3 runs 11 residues. Trimming stripped 1 base from V and 7 bases from J, with 7 bases between. Germline V lookup: CDR1 GTSNPN, CDR2 SVGIG (reference sequence). Filled out from reference TRBV30 and TRBJ1-1, the complete variable domain reads SQTIHQWPATLVQPVGSPLSLECTVEGTSNPNLYWYRQAAGRGLQLLFYSVGIGQISSEVPQNLSASRPQDRQFILSSKKLLLSDSGFYLCAWSETNEAFFGQGTRLTVV.

A remark on this clone: The read is 3 residues too short to cover the CDR3 end, so that end is filled in from the germline J gene. The V and J genes are TRBV7-2 and TRBJ1-6; the match to TRBD1 covers 7 bases. The V and J ends lost 5 bases and 6 bases, in that order; junction bases with no gene match: 7. There are 15 residues in the CDR3. Germline V gene sequence: CDR1 SGHTA, CDR2 FQGNSA. The CDR3 is CASSGDSKLNSPLHF. The CDR3 bases that were read are TGTGCCAGCAGCGGGGACAGCAAACTTAATTCACCC.

As to this clone: One junction end disagrees with the germline gene, perhaps due to a read error. The CDR3 end lies 3 residues beyond the end of the read and is filled in from the germline J gene. The chain uses TRBV4-1 and TRBJ1-4; 9 nucleotides agree with TRBD1. Germline assignment: CDR1 MGHRA and CDR2 YSYEKL. The CDR3 is made up of 16 amino acids. The CDR3 loop reads CTSSPLGDREQEKLFF. The sequenced part of the CDR3 DNA is TGCACCAGCAGCCCCTTAGGGGACAGGGAGCAAGAAAAA.

Notes on this clone: The read terminates 3 residues before the CDR3 end, so the remaining end is supplied by the germline J gene. The chain links TRBV4-1 to TRBJ1-5; D gene uncertain. V lost 0 bases, J lost 5 bases, and 8 bases lay in between. Germline lookup yields CDR1 MGHRA and CDR2 YSYEKL. CDR3 size: 14 residues. CDR3 DNA, as far as it was read: TGCGCCAGCAGCCAAGAAGAGGGTGATCAGCCC. Protein: CASSQEEGDQP. The complete CDR3 reads CASSQEEGDQPQHF.

To note about this clone: The read terminates 3 residues before the CDR3 end, so the remaining end is supplied by the germline J gene. This chain uses TRBV7-9 with TRBJ2-3; 7 bases align to TRBD2. The V gene's germline CDR1 is SEHNR and CDR2 FQNEAQ (reference sequence). Trimming took 5 bases from V and 2 from J; bases not matched to a gene: 4. The length of the CDR3 is 14 residues. The part of the CDR3 DNA that was read is TGTGCCAGCAGCGTGCGGGGGAACACAGATACG. It is translated as CASSVRGNTDT. In full, the CDR3 is CASSVRGNTDTQYF.

About this clone itself: The read terminates 3 residues before the CDR3 end, so the remaining end is supplied by the germline J gene. Other DNA sequences within the sample encode an identical CDR3. This sequence joins TRBV5-1 and TRBJ1-3, with D possibly being TRBD1 (6 bases). Between the trimmed V and J ends, which lost 4 bases and 2 bases, there was a span of 19 bases. Looked up from germline, CDR1 is SGHRS and CDR2 is YFSETQ. This CDR3 spans 17 amino acids. The covered CDR3 bases are TGCGCCAGCAGCCTTGGGGACATCGAAGGACCTGGAAACACC. Translation: CASSLGDIEGPGNT. The complete CDR3 sequence is CASSLGDIEGPGNTIYF.

Of note for this clone: The read is 3 residues too short to cover the CDR3 end, so that end is filled in from the germline J gene. The chain carries TRBV5-4 and TRBJ2-1, with 10 nucleotides matching TRBD2. Trimming took 5 bases from V and 4 from J; bases not matched to a gene: 6. The length of the CDR3 is 15 residues. CDR1 SGHNT and CDR2 YYREEE come from the germline V gene (reference sequence). The CDR3 bases that were read are TGTGCCAGCAGTCCAGGACTAGCGGAGTACAATGAG. As protein: CASSPGLAEYNE. The entire CDR3 reads CASSPGLAEYNEQFF.

Remarks on this clone: The CDR3 goes on 3 residues after the read ends, and that part is filled in from the germline J gene. The V and J genes are TRBV2 and TRBJ2-7; the D gene is possibly TRBD1 (6 bases). CDR1 and CDR2 (germline): SNHLY, FYNNEI. CDR3 length equals 11 residues. Trimming shortened V by 11 bases and J by 4 bases, and 12 bases separated the two germline ends. Here the CDR3 reads CAGSQGYEQYF. Incomplete CDR3 DNA: TGTGCCGGATCACAGGGTTACGAG.

Of note for this clone: The sequenced fragment ends 3 residues before the CDR3 boundary, so the rest is inferred from the germline J gene. The chain recombines TRBV2 with TRBJ1-2; no firm D call. Germline values: CDR1 SNHLY, CDR2 FYNNEI. This CDR3 region has 11 residues. The CDR3 here is CASSFNRDYTF. The sequenced part of the CDR3 DNA is TGTGCCAGCAGTTTCAACCGCGAC.

A note on this clone: The read comes to an end 3 residues before the CDR3 does, leaving the germline J gene to fill in the end. The chain couples TRBV20-1 to TRBJ1-1; TRBD1 matches 8 bases. Germline CDR1 and CDR2: DFQATT and SNEGSKA (reference sequence). J lost 5 bases, V lost 1 base, and 6 bases had no gene match. CDR3 length: 14 amino acids. CDR3: CSARAPTGGTEAFF. Partial CDR3 DNA: TGCAGTGCTAGAGCTCCTACAGGGGGGACTGAA.

This clone is medium-sized (0.01 to 0.1%) by frequency. The sequenced fragment ends 3 residues before the CDR3 boundary, so the rest is inferred from the germline J gene. V is TRBV2 and J is TRBJ1-2; D is undetermined. V was trimmed by 7 bases and J by 4 bases, leaving 10 bases between them. Germline loops: CDR1 SNHLY, CDR2 FYNNEI. The CDR3 covers 12 residues. Incomplete CDR3 DNA: TGTGCCAGCACCCGCACAATCTATGGC. Protein sequence: CASTRTIYG. The complete CDR3 reads CASTRTIYGYTF. The full variable domain, rest sourced from reference TRBV2 and TRBJ1-2, is EPEVTQTPSHQVTQMGQEVILRCVPISNHLYFYWYRQILGQKVEFLVSFYNNEISEKSEIFDDQFSVERPDGSNFTLKIRSTKLEDSAMYFCASTRTIYGYTFGSGTRLTVV.

The part of the CDR3 DNA that was read is TGTGCCTGGTTAAGGCGGGAGTCCTACAATGAG. This translates into CAWLRRESYNE. The whole CDR3 sequence reads CAWLRRESYNEQFF. The chain joins TRBV30 to TRBJ2-1, with 7 bases lining up with TRBD2. The CDR3 extends 3 residues past the end of the read, so its final part is completed from the germline J gene. Trimming cost V 5 bases and J 1 base; bases outside gene matches: 5. CDR1 is GTSNPN, CDR2 SVGIG, per germline (reference sequence). This CDR3 is 14 amino acids long.

Of note for this clone: The CDR3 end is not reached by the read, which stops 3 residues before it; the germline J gene fills it in. J is TRBJ1-2 and V is TRBV19; 7 positions agree with TRBD1. The V gene's germline CDR1 is LNHDA and CDR2 SQIVND (reference sequence). CDR3 size: 15 residues. J lost 3 bases, V lost 3 bases, and 7 bases had no gene match. The CDR3 spells CASSMEQGRYYGYTF. CDR3 bases read: TGTGCCAGTAGTATGGAACAGGGGCGATACTATGGC. Filled out from reference TRBV19 and TRBJ1-2, the complete variable domain reads DGGITQSPKYLFRKEGQNVTLSCEQNLNHDAMYWYRQDPGQGLRLIYYSQIVNDFQKGDIAEGYSVSREKKESFPLTVTSAQKNPTAFYLCASSMEQGRYYGYTFGSGTRLTVV.

Comments on this clone: The read halts 3 residues ahead of the CDR3 end, with the missing end drawn from the germline J gene. V gene TRBV2 combines with J gene TRBJ1-6, with 8 positions matching TRBD1. Trimming removed 7 bases from V and 7 bases from J; junction bases left unmatched: 3. Per the germline V gene, CDR1 is SNHLY and CDR2 is FYNNEI. The length of the CDR3 is 13 residues. This CDR3 reads CASNDRGNSPLHF. CDR3 DNA, as far as it was read: TGTGCCAGCAACGACAGGGGAAATTCACCC. Together with reference TRBV2 and TRBJ1-6, the CDR3 gives the full variable domain: EPEVTQTPSHQVTQMGQEVILRCVPISNHLYFYWYRQILGQKVEFLVSFYNNEISEKSEIFDDQFSVERPDGSNFTLKIRSTKLEDSAMYFCASNDRGNSPLHFGNGTRLTVT.

A remark on this clone: The missing CDR3 end, 3 residues past where the read stops, is filled in from the germline J gene. The V gene is TRBV7-2, the J gene TRBJ2-7, with 8 bases fitting TRBD2. V lost 10 bases to trimming and J lost 1 base; unmatched junction nucleotides: 9. CDR3 length: 14 amino acids. Germline V gives CDR1 SGHTA, CDR2 FQGNSA. The covered CDR3 bases are TGTGCCACCAAAACTAGCGGAGTGTCCTACGAG. This sequence encodes CATKTSGVSYE. The CDR3 in its entirety is CATKTSGVSYEQYF.

Note on this clone: Read data end 3 residues before the CDR3 end; the end is taken from the germline J gene. This chain links TRBV5-1 with TRBJ2-7; 11 bases are a match to TRBD2. J lost 4 bases, V lost 4 bases, and 10 bases had no gene match. The CDR3 spans 16 residues. The V gene's germline CDR1 is SGHRS and CDR2 YFSETQ. CDR3 DNA (partial): TGCGCCAGCAGCGCCCAACTAGCGGGGGCGTTATACGAG. Translation gives CASSAQLAGALYE. The entire CDR3 is CASSAQLAGALYEQYF. Full variable domain (remainder filled in from reference TRBV5-1 and TRBJ2-7): KAGVTQTPRYLIKTRGQQVTLSCSPISGHRSVSWYQQTPGQGLQFLFEYFSETQRNKGNFPGRFSGRQFSNSRSEMNVSTLELGDSALYLCASSAQLAGALYEQYFGPGTRLTVT.

As regards this clone: The read terminates 3 residues before the CDR3 end, so the remaining end is supplied by the germline J gene. The chain couples TRBV2 to TRBJ1-4; 7 nucleotides line up with TRBD1. Unmatched junction bases numbered 16, after V lost 6 bases and J lost 0 bases. The CDR3 contains 19 residues. In germline, CDR1 is SNHLY, CDR2 FYNNEI. The covered CDR3 bases are TGTGCCAGCAGCCCAGGGACAGTCGTTTTTTTTGCAACTAATGAAAAA. This encodes CASSPGTVVFFATNEK. The whole CDR3 protein reads CASSPGTVVFFATNEKLFF.

To note about this clone: Read data end 3 residues before the CDR3 end; the end is taken from the germline J gene. The chain carries TRBV11-2 and TRBJ2-7; D uncertain. The germline gives CDR1 SGHAT, CDR2 FQNNGV. CDR3 length equals 11 residues. V lost 5 bases to trimming and J lost 4 bases, with 6 bases between them. The CDR3 DNA, read in part, is TGTGCCAGCAGCCCCTCTTACGAG. This translates into CASSPSYE. The entire CDR3 reads CASSPSYEQYF.

A remark on this clone: The CDR3 is cut off 3 residues early in the read; its end comes from the germline J gene. This chain connects TRBV2 to TRBJ2-7; 9 bases fit TRBD1. CDR3 length: 15 residues. Germline V gene sequence: CDR1 SNHLY, CDR2 FYNNEI. V lost 5 bases to trimming and J lost 3 bases; unmatched junction nucleotides: 8. CDR3 sequence reads: CASSTRGTGNYEQYF. The sequenced part of the CDR3 DNA is TGTGCCAGCAGTACCCGCGGGACAGGGAACTACGAG.

Comments on this clone: The sequenced fragment ends 3 residues before the CDR3 boundary, so the rest is inferred from the germline J gene. V and J are TRBV11-2 and TRBJ2-5; perhaps TRBD1 as D (6 bases). The ends were cut back, 5 bases at V and 1 base at J, with 8 bases in the middle. Germline-derived CDR1 and CDR2 are SGHAT and FQNNGV. The CDR3 is made up of 13 amino acids. CDR3 in amino acids: CASSRDTQETQYF. The DNA read from the CDR3 is TGTGCCAGCAGCCGGGACACCCAAGAGACC.

The covered CDR3 bases are TGTGCCAGCTCCCCGCCGAGCCTCGCAACTAATGAAAAG. Translation: CASSPPSLATNEK. Given in full, the CDR3 is CASSPPSLATNEKLFF. The chain combines TRBV18 with TRBJ2-2, with D unclear. The CDR3 end lies 3 residues beyond the end of the read and is filled in from the germline J gene. Germline loops: CDR1 KGHSH, CDR2 LQKENI. The CDR3 has 16 residues.